Sequencing of this T cell receptor (beta chain) was carried out in a study of read filtering for tumor transcriptome and immune sequencing. For the study at large: Mean patient age was 65.9 years, range 47 to 80; 17 male, roughly 14 female. IR-seq gave about 4.05 to 11 million TCR reads per sample; RNA-seq gave roughly 75 to 1,400.

This clonotype appeared a few times. Its matching antigen is unknown. The study's findings and limits: This fraction held mixed bone marrow immune cells after CD138-negative sorting. Without single-read clonotypes, shared clonotype proportions correlated more between IR-seq and RNA-seq.

With 2 bases clipped from V and 5 bases from J, the junction kept 6 bases outside the gene matches. This CDR3 is built from 15 residues. Germline loops: CDR1 SEHNR, CDR2 FQNEAQ (reference sequence). From 400 to 450 ng of RNA, a library with molecular barcoded alpha/delta and beta/gamma adaptors was made. A single record per CDR3 protein comes from TCRdb applying MiXCR to the reads. Of approximately 61,000 distinct CDR3 sequences listed, nearly 20% are singletons. Source material: a population of CD138-negative cells sorted from bone marrow. The receptor comes from a donor at least 40 years old with multiple myeloma. V gene TRBV7-9 combines with J gene TRBJ2-7; TRBD2 matches at 10 bases. The DNA for the CDR3 is TGTGCCAGCAGCTTATCTAGCGGGGGTCAGAACGAGCAGTACTTC. It translates to CASSLSSGGQNEQYF.